This is a list of T cell receptor beta chains from one sample in a study of cytomegalovirus exposure and HLA in healthy donors. Generated by immunoSEQ multiplex PCR, the TCRdb table keeps only in-frame clones and is missing some. The sample includes some 250,000 clones, roughly 80% seen only once; the top ten take more than 5%. Material: PBMCs. The source of these receptors is a woman aged 40 to 49 in good health and CMV-seropositive. The CDR3 runs from the conserved cysteine through the conserved F or W. Fields, in order: V gene, D gene, clone size, J gene, CDR3 protein, CDR3 DNA. A D gene is named only where the DNA matches it firmly. Clone sizes are given selectively: once, few, many, or a class where the clone is expanded.

>TRBV5-1|TRBD2|-|TRBJ2-5
CASSLILAAQETQYF
TGCGCCAGCAGCTTGATACTAGCGGCCCAAGAGACCCAGTACTTC
>TRBV4-3|-|-|TRBJ2-7
CASSQRGNEQYF
TGCGCCAGCAGCCAAAGAGGGAACGAGCAGTACTTC
>TRBV4-2|-|once|TRBJ2-3
CASSQEYATGGTDTQYF
TGTGCCAGCAGCCAAGAGTACGCAACGGGGGGCACAGATACGCAGTATTTT
>TRBV19|-|-|TRBJ1-6
CASRQDYNSPLHF
TGTGCCAGTAGGCAGGATTATAATTCACCCCTCCACTTT
>TRBV28|-|-|TRBJ1-4
CASSYEGVATNEKLFF
TGTGCCAGCAGTTACGAGGGGGTTGCAACTAATGAAAAACTGTTTTTT
>TRBV5-1|TRBD1|-|TRBJ1-4
CASSKDRGRIEKLFF
TGCGCCAGCAGCAAGGACAGGGGTCGGATTGAAAAACTGTTTTTT
>TRBV7-2|-|few|TRBJ1-1
CASSLGTQATEAFF
TGTGCCAGCAGCTTAGGTACGCAGGCCACTGAAGCTTTCTTT
>TRBV29-1|TRBD2|-|TRBJ2-7
CSVEGGGTDSYEQYF
TGCAGCGTTGAAGGGGGGGGGACCGACTCCTACGAGCAGTACTTC
>TRBV7-8|TRBD2|-|TRBJ2-5
CASSLAGGRETQYF
TGTGCCAGCAGCCTTGCGGGAGGGAGAGAGACCCAGTACTTC
>TRBV6-5|-|-|TRBJ1-1
CASSYSKRGNTEAFF
TGTGCCAGCAGTTACTCGAAGAGAGGGAACACTGAAGCTTTCTTT
>TRBV29-1|TRBD2|-|TRBJ2-1
CSVAPGLENEQFF
TGCAGCGTAGCACCGGGACTAGAGAATGAGCAGTTCTTC
>TRBV25-1|TRBD1|-|TRBJ2-7
CASSESKWTGGSYEQYF
TGTGCCAGCAGTGAATCAAAATGGACAGGAGGCTCCTACGAGCAGTACTTC
>TRBV30|TRBD2|-|TRBJ2-3
CAWRKRGGTDTQYF
TGTGCCTGGAGAAAGCGGGGGGGCACAGATACGCAGTATTTT
>TRBV6-5|TRBD2|-|TRBJ2-7
CASSPGTSGGYEQYF
TGTGCCAGCAGTCCTGGGACTAGCGGGGGGTACGAGCAGTACTTC
>TRBV29-1|-|once|TRBJ2-7
CSVEQQGSSYEQYF
TGCAGCGTTGAACAACAGGGCAGCTCCTACGAGCAGTACTTC
>TRBV7-9|-|-|TRBJ1-6
CASSSTYEGTWNSPLHF
TGTGCCAGCAGTTCTACATATGAGGGTACCTGGAATTCACCCCTCCACTTT
>TRBV10-3|TRBD1|-|TRBJ1-2
CAISETGTGESGYTF
TGTGCCATCAGTGAGACCGGGACAGGGGAGTCTGGCTACACCTTC
>TRBV27|-|-|TRBJ1-4
CASSYGARGEKLFF
TGTGCCAGCAGTTACGGAGCTAGGGGCGAAAAACTGTTTTTT